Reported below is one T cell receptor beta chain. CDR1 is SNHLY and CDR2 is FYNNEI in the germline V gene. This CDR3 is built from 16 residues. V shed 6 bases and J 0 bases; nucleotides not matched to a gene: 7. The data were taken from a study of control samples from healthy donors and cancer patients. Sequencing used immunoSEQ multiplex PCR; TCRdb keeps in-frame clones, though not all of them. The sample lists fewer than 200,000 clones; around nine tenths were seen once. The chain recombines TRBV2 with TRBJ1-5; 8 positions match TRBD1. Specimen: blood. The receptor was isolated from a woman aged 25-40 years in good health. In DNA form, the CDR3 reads TGTGCCAGCAGAGATAGGACAGGGAATAGCAATCAGCCCCAGCATTTT. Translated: CASRDRTGNSNQPQHF.